One sample yielded the 4 T cell receptor beta chains listed below, sequenced in a study of molecular identifiers for immune sequencing clone quantification. TCRdb reprocessed the PCR reads via MiXCR and lists one record per CDR3 protein. The top ten hold roughly 0.7% of the sample, which has some 320,000 distinct CDR3 sequences, about 23% seen once. The sequenced sample was naive CD8+ T cells from blood, with Jurkat cell RNA spiked in. The subset was: FACS-sorted CD8+CD4-CCR7+CD45RA+ naive T cells. These receptors came from a human donor in good health. Some libraries in this study had Jurkat cell RNA spiked in.

This clonotype was seen more than once but under ten times. The rearrangement links TRBV10-3 to TRBJ2-2; 10 bases align to TRBD1. The CDR3 is made up of 15 amino acids. Unmatched junction bases numbered 3, after V lost 2 bases and J lost 6 bases. Germline V gives CDR1 ENHRY, CDR2 SYGVKD. The CDR3 nucleotides are TGTGCCATCAGTGAGGGGACAGGGGACCCCGGGGAGCTGTTTTTT. Residues: CAISEGTGDPGELFF.

This clonotype has a handful of counts. This sequence joins TRBV12-3 or TRBV12-4 and TRBJ2-5; D is ambiguous. The CDR3 extends over 14 amino acids. V lost 2 bases, J lost 2 bases, and 9 bases lay in between. The DNA of the CDR3 is TGTGCCAGCAGTTTATCCCTCCAACAAGAGACCCAGTACTTC. Translation: CASSLSLQQETQYF.

The table lists this clonotype with a few counts. The chain joins TRBV11-2 to TRBJ2-7; D is perhaps TRBD1 (6 bases). The CDR3 consists of 14 residues. V lost 3 bases, J lost 3 bases, and 12 bases lay in between. The germline gives CDR1 SGHAT, CDR2 FQNNGV. The CDR3 DNA sequence: TGTGCCAGCAGCTTCCAAACAGGGAACTACGAGCAGTACTTC. Amino acids: CASSFQTGNYEQYF.

This clonotype was counted many times. The rearrangement links TRBV7-9 to TRBJ2-3, with TRBD2 identical over 10 bases. The CDR3 totals 15 residues. J was trimmed by 1 base and V by 5 bases; bases with no gene match: 3. CDR1 and CDR2 from the germline V gene are SEHNR and FQNEAQ (reference sequence). CDR3 region: CASSPTSGGTDTQYF. The CDR3 bases are TGTGCCAGCAGCCCAACTAGCGGGGGCACAGATACGCAGTATTTT.